Sequencing of this T cell receptor (beta chain) was carried out in a study of OX40 agonist ivuxolimab in advanced cancers. Patients who had autoimmune disease history or got systemic immunosuppression were left out. Regarding this clone: The antigen is not known.

Regarding the study as a whole: There was clonal expansion of CD4+ and CD8+ blood T cells by week 6 at 0.1 to 3.0 mg/kg.

The V end was cut by 0 bases, the J end by 7 bases, with 9 bases between. CDR1 and CDR2 from the germline V gene are SGHTA and FQGNSA. The CDR3 contains 13 residues. The table came from immunoSEQ multiplex PCR; TCRdb's copy has only in-frame clones and leaves some out. This sample has about 24,000 clones, with more than 70% found just once. This TCR was recovered from an adult with an advanced solid tumor such as melanoma, head and neck, liver or kidney cancer. The rearrangement links TRBV7-2 to TRBJ2-5; a possible D gene is TRBD1 (6 bases). The sample was CD4+ or CD8+ T cells sorted from blood, taken in a trial of the OX40 agonist ivuxolimab. The CDR3 is CASSLAAGATQYF. In DNA, the CDR3 is TGTGCCAGCAGCTTAGCGGCAGGGGCGACCCAGTACTTC.